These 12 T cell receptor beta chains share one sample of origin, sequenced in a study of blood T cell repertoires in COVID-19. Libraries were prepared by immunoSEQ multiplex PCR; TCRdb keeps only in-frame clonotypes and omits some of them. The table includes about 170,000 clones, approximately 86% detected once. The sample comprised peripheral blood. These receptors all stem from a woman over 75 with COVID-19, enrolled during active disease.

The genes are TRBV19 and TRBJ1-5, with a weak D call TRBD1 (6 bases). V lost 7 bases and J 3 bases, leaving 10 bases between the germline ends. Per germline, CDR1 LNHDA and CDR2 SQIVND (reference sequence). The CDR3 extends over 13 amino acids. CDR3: CASTDRPNQPQHF. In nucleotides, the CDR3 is TGTGCCAGTACGGACAGACCCAATCAGCCCCAGCATTTT.

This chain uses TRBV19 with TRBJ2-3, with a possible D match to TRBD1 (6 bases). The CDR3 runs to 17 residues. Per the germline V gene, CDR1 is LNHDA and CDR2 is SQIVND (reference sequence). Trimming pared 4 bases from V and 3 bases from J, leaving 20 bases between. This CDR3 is CASSRSATGPPTDTQYF. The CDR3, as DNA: TGTGCCAGTAGTAGATCCGCGACAGGTCCTCCGACAGATACGCAGTATTTT.

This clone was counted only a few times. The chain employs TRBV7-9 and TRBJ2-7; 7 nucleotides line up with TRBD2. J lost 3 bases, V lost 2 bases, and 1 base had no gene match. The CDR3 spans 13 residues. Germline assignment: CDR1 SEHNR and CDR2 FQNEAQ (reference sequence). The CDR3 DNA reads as TGTGCCAGCAGCTTATCGGGAGGCTACGAGCAGTACTTC. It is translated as CASSLSGGYEQYF.

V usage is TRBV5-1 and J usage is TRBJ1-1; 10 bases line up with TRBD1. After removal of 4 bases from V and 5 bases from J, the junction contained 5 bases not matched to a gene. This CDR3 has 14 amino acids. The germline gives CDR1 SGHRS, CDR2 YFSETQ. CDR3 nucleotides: TGCGCCAGCAGCGCGGACAGGGGGGGAACTGAAGCTTTCTTT. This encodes CASSADRGGTEAFF. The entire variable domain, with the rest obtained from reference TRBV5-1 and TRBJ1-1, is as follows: KAGVTQTPRYLIKTRGQQVTLSCSPISGHRSVSWYQQTPGQGLQFLFEYFSETQRNKGNFPGRFSGRQFSNSRSEMNVSTLELGDSALYLCASSADRGGTEAFFGQGTRLTVV.

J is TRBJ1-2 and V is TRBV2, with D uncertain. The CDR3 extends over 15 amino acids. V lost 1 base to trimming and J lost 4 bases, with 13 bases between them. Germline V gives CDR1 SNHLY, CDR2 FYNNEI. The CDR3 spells CASSEVLAFLYGYTF. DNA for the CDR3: TGTGCCAGCAGTGAAGTCCTGGCCTTTCTCTATGGCTACACCTTC.

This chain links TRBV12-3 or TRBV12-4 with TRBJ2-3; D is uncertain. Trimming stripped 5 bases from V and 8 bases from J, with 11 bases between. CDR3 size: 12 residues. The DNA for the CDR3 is TGTGCCAGCAGTCCTACCCCCGTTACGCAGTATTTT. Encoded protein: CASSPTPVTQYF.

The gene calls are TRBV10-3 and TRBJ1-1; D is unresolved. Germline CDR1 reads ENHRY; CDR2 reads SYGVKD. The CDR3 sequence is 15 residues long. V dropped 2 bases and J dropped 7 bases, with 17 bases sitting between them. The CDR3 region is CAISEITRSMNEAFF. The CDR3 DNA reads TGTGCCATCAGTGAGATAACTAGGTCTATGAATGAAGCTTTCTTT.

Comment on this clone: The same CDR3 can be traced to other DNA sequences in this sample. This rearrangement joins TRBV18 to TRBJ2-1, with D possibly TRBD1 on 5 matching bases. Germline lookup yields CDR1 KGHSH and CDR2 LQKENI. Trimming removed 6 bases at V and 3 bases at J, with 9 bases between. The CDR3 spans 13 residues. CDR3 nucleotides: TGTGCCAGCTCGCCCGACAGCTACAATGAGCAGTTCTTC. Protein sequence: CASSPDSYNEQFF.

In DNA form, the CDR3 reads TGTGCCAGCAACTGGCGGGGCGCAGATACGCAGTATTTT. Its protein product is CASNWRGADTQYF. V and J are TRBV2 and TRBJ2-3; possible D gene TRBD2, 6 bases. V lost 7 bases and J 4 bases, leaving 12 bases between the germline ends. The CDR3 loop spans 13 amino acids. Germline loops: CDR1 SNHLY, CDR2 FYNNEI.

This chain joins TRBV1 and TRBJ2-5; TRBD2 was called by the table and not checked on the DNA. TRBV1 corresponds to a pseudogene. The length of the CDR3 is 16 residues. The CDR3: CTSSPPLAGKVETQYF. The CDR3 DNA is TGCACCAGCAGCCCCCCCCTAGCGGGGAAGGTAGAGACCCAGTACTTC.

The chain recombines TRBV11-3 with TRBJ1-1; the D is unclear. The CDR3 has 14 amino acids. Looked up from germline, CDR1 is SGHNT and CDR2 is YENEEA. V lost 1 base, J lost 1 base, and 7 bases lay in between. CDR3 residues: CASSLGTGNTEAFF. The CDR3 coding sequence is TGTGCCAGCAGCTTAGGGACTGGGAACACTGAAGCTTTCTTT. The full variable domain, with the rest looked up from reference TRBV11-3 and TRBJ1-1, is EAGVVQSPRYKIIEKKQPVAFWCNPISGHNTLYWYLQNLGQGPELLIRYENEEAVDDSQLPKDRFSAERLKGVDSTLKIQPAELGDSAVYLCASSLGTGNTEAFFGQGTRLTVV.

The CDR3 DNA is TGTGCCAACCGCCCCGGCAGGGTCGGAGCGTCGTATGGCTACACCTTC. This encodes CANRPGRVGASYGYTF. The chain links TRBV24-1 to TRBJ1-2, with D possibly matching TRBD1 (5 bases). The V end was cut by 11 bases, the J end by 5 bases, with 26 bases between. CDR3 length: 16 amino acids. Germline V CDR1 and CDR2: KGHDR, SFDVKD.